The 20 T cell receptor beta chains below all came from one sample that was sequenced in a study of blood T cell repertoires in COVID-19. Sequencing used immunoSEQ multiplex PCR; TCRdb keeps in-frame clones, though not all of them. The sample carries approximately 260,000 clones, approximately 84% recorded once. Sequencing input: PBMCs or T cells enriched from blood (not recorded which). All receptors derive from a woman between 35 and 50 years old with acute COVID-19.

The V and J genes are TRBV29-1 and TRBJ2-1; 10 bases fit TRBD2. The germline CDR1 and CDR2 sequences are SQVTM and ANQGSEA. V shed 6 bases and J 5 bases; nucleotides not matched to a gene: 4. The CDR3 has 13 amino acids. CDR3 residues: CSVWTSGNNEQFF. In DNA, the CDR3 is TGCAGCGTCTGGACTAGCGGCAACAATGAGCAGTTCTTC.

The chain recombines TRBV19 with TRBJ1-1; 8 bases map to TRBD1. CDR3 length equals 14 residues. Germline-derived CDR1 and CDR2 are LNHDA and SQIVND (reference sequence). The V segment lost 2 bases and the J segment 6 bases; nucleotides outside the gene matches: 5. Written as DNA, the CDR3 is TGTGCCAGTAGTATACGACAGGGGTCGCCTGAAGCTTTCTTT. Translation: CASSIRQGSPEAFF.

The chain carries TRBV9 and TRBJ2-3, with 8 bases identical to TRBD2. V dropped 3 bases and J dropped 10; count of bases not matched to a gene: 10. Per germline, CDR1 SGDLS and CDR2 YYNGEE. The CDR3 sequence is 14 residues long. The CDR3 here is CASSAGAGALSQYF. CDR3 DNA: TGTGCCAGCAGCGCGGGAGCGGGGGCCTTGTCGCAGTATTTT. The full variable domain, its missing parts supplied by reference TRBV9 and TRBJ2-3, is DSGVTQTPKHLITATGQRVTLRCSPRSGDLSVYWYQQSLDQGLQFLIQYYNGEERAKGNILERFSAQQFPDLHSELNLSSLELGDSALYFCASSAGAGALSQYFGPGTRLTVL.

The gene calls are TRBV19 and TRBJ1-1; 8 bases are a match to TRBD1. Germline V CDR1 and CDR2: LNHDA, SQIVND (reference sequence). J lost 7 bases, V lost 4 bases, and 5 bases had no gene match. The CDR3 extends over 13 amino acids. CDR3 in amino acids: CASSKTGGNEAFF. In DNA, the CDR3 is TGTGCCAGTAGTAAAACAGGGGGAAATGAAGCTTTCTTT. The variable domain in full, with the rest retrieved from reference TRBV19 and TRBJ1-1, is DGGITQSPKYLFRKEGQNVTLSCEQNLNHDAMYWYRQDPGQGLRLIYYSQIVNDFQKGDIAEGYSVSREKKESFPLTVTSAQKNPTAFYLCASSKTGGNEAFFGQGTRLTVV.

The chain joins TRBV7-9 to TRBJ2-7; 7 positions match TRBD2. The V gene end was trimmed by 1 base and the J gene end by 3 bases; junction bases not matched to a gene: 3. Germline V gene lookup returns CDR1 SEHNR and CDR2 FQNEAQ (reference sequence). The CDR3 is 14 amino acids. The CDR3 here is CASSLVTSDYEQYF. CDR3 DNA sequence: TGTGCCAGCAGCTTAGTCACTAGCGACTACGAGCAGTACTTC.

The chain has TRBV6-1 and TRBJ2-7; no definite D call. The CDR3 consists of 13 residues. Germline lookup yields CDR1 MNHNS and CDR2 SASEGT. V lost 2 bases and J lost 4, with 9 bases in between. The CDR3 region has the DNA TGTGCCAGCAGTGAAAGAGAATATTACGAGCAGTACTTC. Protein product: CASSEREYYEQYF.

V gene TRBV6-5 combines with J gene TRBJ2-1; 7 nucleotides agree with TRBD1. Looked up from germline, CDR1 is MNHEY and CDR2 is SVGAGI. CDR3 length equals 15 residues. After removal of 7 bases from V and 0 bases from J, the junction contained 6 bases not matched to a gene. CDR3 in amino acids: CASNQDRSSYNEQFF. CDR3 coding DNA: TGTGCCAGCAACCAGGACAGGAGCTCCTACAATGAGCAGTTCTTC.

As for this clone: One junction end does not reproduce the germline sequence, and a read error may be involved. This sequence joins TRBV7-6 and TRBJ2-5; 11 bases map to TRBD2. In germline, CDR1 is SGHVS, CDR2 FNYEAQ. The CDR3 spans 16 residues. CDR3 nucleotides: TGTGCCAGCAGCTCGACTAGCGGGACCGGTCAAGGGACCCAGTACTTC. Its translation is CASSSTSGTGQGTQYF.

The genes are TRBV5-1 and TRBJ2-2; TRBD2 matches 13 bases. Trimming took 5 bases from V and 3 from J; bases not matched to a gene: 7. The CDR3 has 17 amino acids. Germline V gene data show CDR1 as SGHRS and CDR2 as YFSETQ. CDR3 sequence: CASSLTSGRSYTGELFF. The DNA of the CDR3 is TGCGCCAGCAGTCTGACTAGCGGGAGGTCGTACACCGGGGAGCTGTTTTTT.

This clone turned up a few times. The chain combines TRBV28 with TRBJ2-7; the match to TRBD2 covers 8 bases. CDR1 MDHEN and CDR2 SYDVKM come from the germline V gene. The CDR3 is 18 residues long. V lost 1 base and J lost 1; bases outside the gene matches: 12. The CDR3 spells CASSLSPGLGALSYEQYF. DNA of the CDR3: TGTGCCAGCAGTTTATCTCCGGGACTAGGGGCCCTTTCCTACGAGCAGTACTTC. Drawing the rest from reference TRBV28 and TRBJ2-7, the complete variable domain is DVKVTQSSRYLVKRTGEKVFLECVQDMDHENMFWYRQDPGLGLRLIYFSYDVKMKEKGDIPEGYSVSREKKERFSLILESASTNQTSMYLCASSLSPGLGALSYEQYFGPGTRLTVT.

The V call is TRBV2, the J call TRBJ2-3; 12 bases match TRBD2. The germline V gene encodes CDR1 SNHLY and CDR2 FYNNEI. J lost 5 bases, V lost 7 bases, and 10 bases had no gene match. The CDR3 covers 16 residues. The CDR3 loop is CASKARLAGVKDTQYF. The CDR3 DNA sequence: TGTGCCAGCAAAGCCAGACTAGCGGGAGTAAAAGATACGCAGTATTTT.

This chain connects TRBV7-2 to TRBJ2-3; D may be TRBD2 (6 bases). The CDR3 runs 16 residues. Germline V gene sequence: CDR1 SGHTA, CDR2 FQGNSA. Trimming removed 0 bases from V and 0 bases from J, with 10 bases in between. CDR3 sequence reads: CASSLAGTFSTDTQYF. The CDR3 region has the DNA TGTGCCAGCAGCTTAGCTGGGACTTTTAGCACAGATACGCAGTATTTT.

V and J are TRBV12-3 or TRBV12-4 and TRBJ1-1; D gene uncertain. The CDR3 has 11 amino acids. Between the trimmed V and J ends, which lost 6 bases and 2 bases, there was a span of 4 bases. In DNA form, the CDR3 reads TGTGCCAGCAGCTTTAACACTGAAGCTTTCTTT. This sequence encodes CASSFNTEAFF.

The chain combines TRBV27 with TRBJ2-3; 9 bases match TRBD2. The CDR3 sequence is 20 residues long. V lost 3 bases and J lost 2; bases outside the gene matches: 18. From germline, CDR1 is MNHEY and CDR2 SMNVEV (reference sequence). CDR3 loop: CASSLGYGRRLAEDTDTQYF. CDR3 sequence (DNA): TGTGCCAGCAGTTTGGGGTACGGAAGAAGACTAGCGGAAGACACAGATACGCAGTATTTT.

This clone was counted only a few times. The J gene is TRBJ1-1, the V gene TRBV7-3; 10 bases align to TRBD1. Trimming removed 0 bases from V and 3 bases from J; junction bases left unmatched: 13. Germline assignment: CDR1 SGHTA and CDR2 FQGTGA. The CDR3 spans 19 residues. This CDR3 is CASSLTGATGGFAYTEAFF. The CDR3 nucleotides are TGTGCCAGCAGCTTAACTGGGGCGACAGGGGGCTTTGCGTACACTGAAGCTTTCTTT.

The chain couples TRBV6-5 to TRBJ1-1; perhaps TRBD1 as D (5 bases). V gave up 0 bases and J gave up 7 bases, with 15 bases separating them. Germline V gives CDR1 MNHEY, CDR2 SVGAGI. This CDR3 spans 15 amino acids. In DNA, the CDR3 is TGTGCCAGCAGTTACTCACCGGGGGGGTCGGGTGAAGCTTTCTTT. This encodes CASSYSPGGSGEAFF.

The chain's CDR3 is CASSMGQVLHF. CDR3 coding DNA: TGTGCCAGTAGTATGGGGCAGGTTCTCCACTTT. The V call is TRBV19, the J call TRBJ1-6; tentatively, D is TRBD1 (5 bases). Germline assignment: CDR1 LNHDA and CDR2 SQIVND (reference sequence). Trimming stripped 3 bases from V and 16 bases from J, with 10 bases between. The CDR3 is made up of 11 amino acids. The complete variable domain, with remaining parts taken from reference TRBV19 and TRBJ1-6, reads DGGITQSPKYLFRKEGQNVTLSCEQNLNHDAMYWYRQDPGQGLRLIYYSQIVNDFQKGDIAEGYSVSREKKESFPLTVTSAQKNPTAFYLCASSMGQVLHFGNGTRLTVT.

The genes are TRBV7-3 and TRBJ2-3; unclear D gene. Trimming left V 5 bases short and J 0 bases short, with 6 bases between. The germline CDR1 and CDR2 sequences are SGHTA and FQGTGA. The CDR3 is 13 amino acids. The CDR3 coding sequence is TGTGCCAGCAGCCCTTCTAGCACAGATACGCAGTATTTT. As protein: CASSPSSTDTQYF.

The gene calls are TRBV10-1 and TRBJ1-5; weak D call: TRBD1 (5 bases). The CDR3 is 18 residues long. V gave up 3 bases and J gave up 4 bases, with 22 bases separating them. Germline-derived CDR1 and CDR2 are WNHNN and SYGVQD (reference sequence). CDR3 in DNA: TGCGCCAGCAGTGATAGAGACAGAATCCTAACAAGAAATCAGCCCCAGCATTTT. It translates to CASSDRDRILTRNQPQHF.

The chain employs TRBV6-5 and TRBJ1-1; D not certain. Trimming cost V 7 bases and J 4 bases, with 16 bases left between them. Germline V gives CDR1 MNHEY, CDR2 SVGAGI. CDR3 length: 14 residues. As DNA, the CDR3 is TGTGCCAGCACGCCGGACTTAGTAGGCACTGAAGCTTTCTTT. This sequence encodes CASTPDLVGTEAFF.